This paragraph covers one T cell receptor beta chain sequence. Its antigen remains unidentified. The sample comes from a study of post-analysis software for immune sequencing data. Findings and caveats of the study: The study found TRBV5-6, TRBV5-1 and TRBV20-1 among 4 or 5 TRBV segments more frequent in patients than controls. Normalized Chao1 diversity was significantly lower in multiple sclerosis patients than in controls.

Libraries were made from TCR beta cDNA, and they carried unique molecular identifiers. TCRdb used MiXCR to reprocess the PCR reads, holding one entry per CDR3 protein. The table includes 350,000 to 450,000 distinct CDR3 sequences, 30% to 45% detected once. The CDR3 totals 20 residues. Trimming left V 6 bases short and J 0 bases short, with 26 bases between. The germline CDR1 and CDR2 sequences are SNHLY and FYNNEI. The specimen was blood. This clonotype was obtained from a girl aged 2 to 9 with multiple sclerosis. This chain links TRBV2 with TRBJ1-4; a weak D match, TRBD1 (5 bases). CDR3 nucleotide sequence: TGTGCCAGCAGAACAAATATCCGGGGCAGGGCACCATCAACTAATGAAAAACTGTTTTTT. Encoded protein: CASRTNIRGRAPSTNEKLFF.